This T cell receptor beta chain derives from a study of immune evolution from preneoplasia to lung adenocarcinoma. The study, taken as a whole, reports: Later-stage lesions seemingly showed higher T cell density and diversity than normal lung.

Sequencing used immunoSEQ multiplex PCR; TCRdb keeps in-frame clones, though not all of them. The sample lists thousands of clones, roughly 83% occurring once. Looked up from germline, CDR1 is KGHSH and CDR2 is LQKENI. This CDR3 has 13 amino acids. Trimming shortened V by 5 bases and J by 3 bases, and 11 bases separated the two germline ends. This clone was seen once. Its antigen remains unidentified. This sequence joins TRBV18 and TRBJ2-7; D may be TRBD1 (6 bases). Sequencing was carried out using FFPE lung adenocarcinoma in situ tissue. The clonotype comes from a person aged 70 to 85 with lung adenocarcinoma. The CDR3 loop is CASSTGQIYEQYF. In DNA form, the CDR3 reads TGTGCCAGCTCAACCGGACAGATCTACGAGCAGTACTTC.